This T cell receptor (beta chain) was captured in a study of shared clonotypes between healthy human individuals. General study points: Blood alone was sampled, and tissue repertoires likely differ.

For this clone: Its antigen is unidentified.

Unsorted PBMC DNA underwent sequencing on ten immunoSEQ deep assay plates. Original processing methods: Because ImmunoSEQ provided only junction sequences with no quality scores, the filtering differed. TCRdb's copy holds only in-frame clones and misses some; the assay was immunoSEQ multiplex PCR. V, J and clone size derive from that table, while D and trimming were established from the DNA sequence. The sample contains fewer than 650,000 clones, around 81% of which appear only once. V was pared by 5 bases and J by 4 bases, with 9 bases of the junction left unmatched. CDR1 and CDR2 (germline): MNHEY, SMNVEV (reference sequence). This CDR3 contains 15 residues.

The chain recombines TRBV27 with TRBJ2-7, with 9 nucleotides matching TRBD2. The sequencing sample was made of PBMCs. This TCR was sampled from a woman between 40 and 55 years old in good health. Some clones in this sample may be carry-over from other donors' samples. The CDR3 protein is CASSQPGTSKYEQYF. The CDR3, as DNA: TGTGCCAGCAGTCAACCCGGGACTAGCAAGTACGAGCAGTACTTC.